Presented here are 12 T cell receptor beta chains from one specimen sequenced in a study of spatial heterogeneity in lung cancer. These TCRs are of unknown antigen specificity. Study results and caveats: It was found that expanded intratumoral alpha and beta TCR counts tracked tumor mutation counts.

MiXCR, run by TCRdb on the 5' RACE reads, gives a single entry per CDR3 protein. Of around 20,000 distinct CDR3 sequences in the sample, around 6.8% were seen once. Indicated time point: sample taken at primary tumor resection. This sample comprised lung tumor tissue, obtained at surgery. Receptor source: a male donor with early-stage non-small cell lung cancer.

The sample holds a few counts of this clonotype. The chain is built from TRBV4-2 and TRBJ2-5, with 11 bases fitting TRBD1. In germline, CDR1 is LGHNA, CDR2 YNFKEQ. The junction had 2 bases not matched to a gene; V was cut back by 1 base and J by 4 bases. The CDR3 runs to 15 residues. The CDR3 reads CASSQGTGGVETQYF. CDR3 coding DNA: TGTGCCAGCAGCCAAGGGACAGGGGGCGTAGAGACCCAGTACTTC.

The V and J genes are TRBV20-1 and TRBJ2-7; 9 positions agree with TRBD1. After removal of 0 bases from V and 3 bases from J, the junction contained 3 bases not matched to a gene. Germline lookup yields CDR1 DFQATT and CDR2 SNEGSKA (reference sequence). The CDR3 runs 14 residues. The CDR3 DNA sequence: TGCAGTGCTAGAGAGAACAGGGGGCACTACGAGCAGTACTTC. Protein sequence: CSARENRGHYEQYF.

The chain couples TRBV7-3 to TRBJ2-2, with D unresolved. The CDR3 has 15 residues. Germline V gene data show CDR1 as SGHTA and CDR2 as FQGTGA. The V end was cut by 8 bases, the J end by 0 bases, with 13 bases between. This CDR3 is CASSSSLANTGELFF. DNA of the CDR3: TGTGCCAGCTCGTCCTCGTTAGCGAACACCGGGGAGCTGTTTTTT. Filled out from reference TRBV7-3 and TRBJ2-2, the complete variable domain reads GAGVSQTPSNKVTEKGKYVELRCDPISGHTALYWYRQSLGQGPEFLIYFQGTGAADDSGLPNDRFFAVRPEGSVSTLKIQRTERGDSAVYLCASSSSLANTGELFFGEGSRLTVL.

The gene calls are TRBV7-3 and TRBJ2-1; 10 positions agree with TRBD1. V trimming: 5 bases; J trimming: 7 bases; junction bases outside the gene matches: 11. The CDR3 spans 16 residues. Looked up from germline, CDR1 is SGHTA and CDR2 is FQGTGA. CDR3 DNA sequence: TGTGCCAGCAGCCCTGTCGGACAGGGGGAGGAGAATGAGCAGTTCTTC. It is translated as CASSPVGQGEENEQFF. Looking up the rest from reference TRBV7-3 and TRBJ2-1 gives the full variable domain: GAGVSQTPSNKVTEKGKYVELRCDPISGHTALYWYRQSLGQGPEFLIYFQGTGAADDSGLPNDRFFAVRPEGSVSTLKIQRTERGDSAVYLCASSPVGQGEENEQFFGPGTRLTVL.

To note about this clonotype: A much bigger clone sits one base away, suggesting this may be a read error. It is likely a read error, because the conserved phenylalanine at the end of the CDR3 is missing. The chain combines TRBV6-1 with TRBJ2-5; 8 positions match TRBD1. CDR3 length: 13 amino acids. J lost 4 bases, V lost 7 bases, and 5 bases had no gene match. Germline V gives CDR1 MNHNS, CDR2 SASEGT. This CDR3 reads CASKKDRGETQYL. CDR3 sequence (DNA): TGTGCCAGCAAGAAAGACAGGGGAGAGACCCAGTACCTC.

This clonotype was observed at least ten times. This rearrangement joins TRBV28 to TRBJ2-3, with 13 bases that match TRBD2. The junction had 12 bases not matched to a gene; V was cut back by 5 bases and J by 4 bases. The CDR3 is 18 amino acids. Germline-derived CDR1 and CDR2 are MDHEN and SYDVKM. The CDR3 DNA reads TGTGCCAGCAGTCCCACCGGGACTAGCGGGGTAAGGCCAGATACGCAGTATTTT. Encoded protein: CASSPTGTSGVRPDTQYF.

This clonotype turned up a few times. The CDR3: CSVPDRVVHEQYF. In DNA form, the CDR3 reads TGCAGTGTCCCGGACAGGGTGGTCCACGAGCAGTACTTC. The chain joins TRBV20-1 to TRBJ2-7, with 8 positions matching TRBD1. The CDR3 consists of 13 residues. With 7 bases clipped from V and 5 bases from J, the junction kept 10 bases outside the gene matches. CDR1 is DFQATT and CDR2 is SNEGSKA in the germline V gene (reference sequence).

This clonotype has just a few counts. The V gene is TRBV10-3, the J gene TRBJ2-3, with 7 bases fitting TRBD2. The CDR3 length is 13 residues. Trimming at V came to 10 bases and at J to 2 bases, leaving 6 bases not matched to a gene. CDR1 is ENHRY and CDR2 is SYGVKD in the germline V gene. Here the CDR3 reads CATLLANTDTQYF. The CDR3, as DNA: TGTGCCACCCTACTAGCGAACACAGATACGCAGTATTTT.

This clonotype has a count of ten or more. CDR3 in amino acids: CASSFGDYAYEQYF. CDR3 DNA sequence: TGTGCCAGCAGTTTCGGGGACTATGCCTACGAGCAGTACTTC. This chain links TRBV12-3 or TRBV12-4 with TRBJ2-7, with TRBD2 matching 7 bases. V shed 3 bases, J shed 2 bases, and the junction held 4 bases outside the gene matches. The CDR3 is 14 residues long.

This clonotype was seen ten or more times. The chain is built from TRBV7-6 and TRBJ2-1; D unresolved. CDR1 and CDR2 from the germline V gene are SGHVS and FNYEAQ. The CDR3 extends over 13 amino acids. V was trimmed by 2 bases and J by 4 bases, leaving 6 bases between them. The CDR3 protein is CASSLNTYNEQFF. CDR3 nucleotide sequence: TGTGCCAGCAGCTTAAACACTTACAATGAGCAGTTCTTC.

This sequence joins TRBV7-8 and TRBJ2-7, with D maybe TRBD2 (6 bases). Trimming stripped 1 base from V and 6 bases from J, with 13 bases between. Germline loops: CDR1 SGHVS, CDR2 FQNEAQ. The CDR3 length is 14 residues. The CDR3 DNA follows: TGTGCCAGCAGCTTAGGGGACTTAGCGGCCGAGCAGTACTTC. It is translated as CASSLGDLAAEQYF.

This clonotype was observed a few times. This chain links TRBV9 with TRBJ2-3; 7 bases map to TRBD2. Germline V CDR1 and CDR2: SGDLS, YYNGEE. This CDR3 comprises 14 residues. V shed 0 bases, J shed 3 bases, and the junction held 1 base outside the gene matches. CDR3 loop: CASSVGTRTDTQYF. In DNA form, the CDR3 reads TGTGCCAGCAGCGTAGGGACTAGGACAGATACGCAGTATTTT.